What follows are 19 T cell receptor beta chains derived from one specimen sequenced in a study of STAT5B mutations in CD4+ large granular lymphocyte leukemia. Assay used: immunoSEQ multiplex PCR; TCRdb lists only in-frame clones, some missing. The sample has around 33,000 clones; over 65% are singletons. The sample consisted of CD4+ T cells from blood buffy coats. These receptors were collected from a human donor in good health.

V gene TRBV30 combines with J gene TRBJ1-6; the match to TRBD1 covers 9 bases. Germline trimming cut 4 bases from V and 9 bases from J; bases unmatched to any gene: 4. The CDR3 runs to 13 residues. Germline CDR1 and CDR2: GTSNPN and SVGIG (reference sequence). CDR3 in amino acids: CAWTDRGSSPLHF. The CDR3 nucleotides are TGTGCCTGGACGGACAGGGGTAGTTCACCCCTCCACTTT.

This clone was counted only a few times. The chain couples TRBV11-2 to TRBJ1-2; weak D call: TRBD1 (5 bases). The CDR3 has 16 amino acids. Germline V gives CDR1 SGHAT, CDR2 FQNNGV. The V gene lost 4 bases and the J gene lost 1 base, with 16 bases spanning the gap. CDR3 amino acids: CASSSRDGRDNYGYTF. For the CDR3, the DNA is TGTGCCAGCAGCTCGAGGGACGGGAGGGATAACTATGGCTACACCTTC.

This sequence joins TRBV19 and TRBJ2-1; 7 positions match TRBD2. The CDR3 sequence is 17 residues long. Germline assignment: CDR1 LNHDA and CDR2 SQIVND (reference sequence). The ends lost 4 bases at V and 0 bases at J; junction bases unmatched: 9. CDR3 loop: CASSKRTSQSSYNEQFF. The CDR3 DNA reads TGTGCCAGTAGTAAGAGGACTAGTCAGAGCTCCTACAATGAGCAGTTCTTC. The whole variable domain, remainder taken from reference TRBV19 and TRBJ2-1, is DGGITQSPKYLFRKEGQNVTLSCEQNLNHDAMYWYRQDPGQGLRLIYYSQIVNDFQKGDIAEGYSVSREKKESFPLTVTSAQKNPTAFYLCASSKRTSQSSYNEQFFGPGTRLTVL.

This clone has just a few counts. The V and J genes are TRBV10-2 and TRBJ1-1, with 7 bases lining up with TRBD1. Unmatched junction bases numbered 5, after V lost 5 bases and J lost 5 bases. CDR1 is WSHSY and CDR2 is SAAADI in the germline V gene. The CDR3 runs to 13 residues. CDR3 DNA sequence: TGCGCCAGCAGTCAACAGGGGAGAACTGAAGCTTTCTTT. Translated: CASSQQGRTEAFF.

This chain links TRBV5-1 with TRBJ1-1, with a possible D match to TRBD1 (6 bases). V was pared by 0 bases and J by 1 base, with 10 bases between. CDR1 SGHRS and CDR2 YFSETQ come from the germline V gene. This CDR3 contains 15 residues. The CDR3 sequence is CASSLAQTGNTEAFF. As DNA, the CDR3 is TGCGCCAGCAGCTTGGCTCAGACAGGGAACACTGAAGCTTTCTTT.

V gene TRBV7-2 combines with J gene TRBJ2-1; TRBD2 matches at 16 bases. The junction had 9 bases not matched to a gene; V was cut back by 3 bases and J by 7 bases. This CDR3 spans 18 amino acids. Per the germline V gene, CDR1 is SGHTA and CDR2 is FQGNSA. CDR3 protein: CASSLAGTSGGEGNEQFF. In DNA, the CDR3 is TGTGCCAGCAGCTTGGCCGGGACTAGCGGGGGGGAGGGGAATGAGCAGTTCTTC.

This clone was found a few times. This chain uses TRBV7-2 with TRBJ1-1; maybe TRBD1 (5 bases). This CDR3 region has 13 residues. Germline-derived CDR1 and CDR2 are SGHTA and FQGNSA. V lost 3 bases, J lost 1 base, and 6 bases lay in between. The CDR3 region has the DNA TGTGCCAGCAGCTTCCAGGGGAACACTGAAGCTTTCTTT. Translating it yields CASSFQGNTEAFF.

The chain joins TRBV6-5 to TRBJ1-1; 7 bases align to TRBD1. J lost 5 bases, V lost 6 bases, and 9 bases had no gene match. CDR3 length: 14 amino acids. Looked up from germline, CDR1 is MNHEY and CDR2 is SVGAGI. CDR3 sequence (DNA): TGTGCCAGCAGCCGTTACCCCAGGGGGACTGAAGCTTTCTTT. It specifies CASSRYPRGTEAFF.

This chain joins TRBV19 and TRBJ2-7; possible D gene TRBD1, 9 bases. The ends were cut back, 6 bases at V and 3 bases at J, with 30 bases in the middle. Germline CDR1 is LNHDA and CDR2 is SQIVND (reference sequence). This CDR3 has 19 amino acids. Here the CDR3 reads CASSLPAGGVQGAIYEQYF. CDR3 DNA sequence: TGTGCCAGTAGCCTACCGGCCGGGGGGGTACAGGGGGCGATCTACGAGCAGTACTTC.

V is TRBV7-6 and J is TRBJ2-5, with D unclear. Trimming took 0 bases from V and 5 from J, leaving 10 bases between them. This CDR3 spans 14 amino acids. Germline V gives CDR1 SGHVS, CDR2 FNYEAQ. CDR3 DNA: TGTGCCAGCAGCTTAGCGTCGGGTCCGGAGACCCAGTACTTC. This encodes CASSLASGPETQYF.

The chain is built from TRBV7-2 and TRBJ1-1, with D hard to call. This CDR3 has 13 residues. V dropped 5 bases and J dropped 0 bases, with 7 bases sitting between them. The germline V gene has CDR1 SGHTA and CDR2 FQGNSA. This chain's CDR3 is CASSRPLNTEAFF. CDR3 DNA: TGTGCCAGCAGCCGCCCCCTGAACACTGAAGCTTTCTTT.

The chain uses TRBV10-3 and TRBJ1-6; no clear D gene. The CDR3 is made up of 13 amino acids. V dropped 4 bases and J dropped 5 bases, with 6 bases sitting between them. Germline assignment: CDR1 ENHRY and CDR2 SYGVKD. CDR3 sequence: CAISGRDNSPLHF. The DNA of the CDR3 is TGTGCCATCAGTGGTAGGGATAATTCACCCCTCCACTTT.

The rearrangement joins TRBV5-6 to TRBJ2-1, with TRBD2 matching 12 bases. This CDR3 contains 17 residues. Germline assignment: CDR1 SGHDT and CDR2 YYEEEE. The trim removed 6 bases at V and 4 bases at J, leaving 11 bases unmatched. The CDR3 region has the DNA TGTGCCAGCACCTCCTGGACTAGCGGGGCGCATTACAATGAGCAGTTCTTC. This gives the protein CASTSWTSGAHYNEQFF. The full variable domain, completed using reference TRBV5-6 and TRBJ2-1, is DAGVTQSPTHLIKTRGQQVTLRCSPKSGHDTVSWYQQALGQGPQFIFQYYEEEERQRGNFPDRFSGHQFPNYSSELNVNALLLGDSALYLCASTSWTSGAHYNEQFFGPGTRLTVL.

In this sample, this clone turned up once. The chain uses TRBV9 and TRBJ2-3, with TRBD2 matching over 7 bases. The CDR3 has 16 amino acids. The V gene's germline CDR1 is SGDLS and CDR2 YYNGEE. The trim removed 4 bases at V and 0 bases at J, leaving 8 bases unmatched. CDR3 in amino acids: CASSPYGGSSTDTQYF. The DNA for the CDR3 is TGTGCCAGCAGCCCCTACGGGGGGTCTAGCACAGATACGCAGTATTTT.

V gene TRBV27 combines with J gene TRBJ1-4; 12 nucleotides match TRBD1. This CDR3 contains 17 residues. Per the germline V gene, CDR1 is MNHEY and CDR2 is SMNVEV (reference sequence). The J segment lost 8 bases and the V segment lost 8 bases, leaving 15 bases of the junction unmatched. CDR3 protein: CASGPGQGAGGREKLFF. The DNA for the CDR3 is TGTGCCAGCGGACCGGGACAGGGGGCGGGGGGTAGGGAAAAACTGTTTTTT.

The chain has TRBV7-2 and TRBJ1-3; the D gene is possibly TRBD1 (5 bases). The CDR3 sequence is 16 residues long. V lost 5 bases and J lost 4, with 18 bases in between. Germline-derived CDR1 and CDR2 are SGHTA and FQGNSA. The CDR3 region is CASSPHQWDRGNTIYF. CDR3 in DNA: TGTGCCAGCAGCCCACACCAATGGGACCGGGGAAACACCATATATTTT.

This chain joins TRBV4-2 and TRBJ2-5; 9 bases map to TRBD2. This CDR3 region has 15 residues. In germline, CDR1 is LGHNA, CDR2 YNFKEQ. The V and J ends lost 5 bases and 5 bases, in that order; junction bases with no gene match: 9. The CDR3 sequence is CASSKRGDIWETQYF. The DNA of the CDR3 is TGTGCCAGCAGCAAGCGGGGGGACATATGGGAGACCCAGTACTTC.

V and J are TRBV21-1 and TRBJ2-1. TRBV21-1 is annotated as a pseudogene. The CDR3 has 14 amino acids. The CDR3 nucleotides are TGTGCCAGCAGCACCGGTGGGTCCTACAATGAGCAGTTCTTC. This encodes CASSTGGSYNEQFF.

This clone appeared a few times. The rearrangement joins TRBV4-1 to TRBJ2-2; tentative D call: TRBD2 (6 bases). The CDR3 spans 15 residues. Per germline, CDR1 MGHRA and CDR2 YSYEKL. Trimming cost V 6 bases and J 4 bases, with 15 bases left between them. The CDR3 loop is CASSRQGGGTGELFF. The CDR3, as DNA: TGCGCCAGCAGTCGTCAGGGAGGAGGCACCGGGGAGCTGTTTTTT.